Included here is one T cell receptor beta chain sequence, with context. Its antigen is unidentified. These data belong to a study of a mutant IDH1 vaccine in newly diagnosed glioma. The CDR3 totals 15 residues. Germline CDR1 and CDR2: SGHRS and YFSETQ. The trim removed 6 bases at V and 6 bases at J, leaving 9 bases unmatched. Measured with immunoSEQ multiplex PCR; TCRdb has only the in-frame clones, and not every one. This table has approximately 43,000 clones, about four fifths appearing once. As for time point: week 23, last vaccination. Topical imiquimod was applied with each vaccine dose, which held 300 ug of mutant IDH1 20-mer peptide.

The input for sequencing was PBMCs, taken from a glioma patient whose treatment included an IDH1 peptide vaccine. The TCR originated in a woman aged 40 to 55 with glioma. Some clones in this sample may be carry-over from other donors' samples. V usage is TRBV5-1 and J usage is TRBJ2-2; 9 bases map to TRBD1. CDR3 in DNA: TGCGCCAGCAAGGAAGGGACAGGGTTACCCGGGGAGCTGTTTTTT. Its protein is CASKEGTGLPGELFF.